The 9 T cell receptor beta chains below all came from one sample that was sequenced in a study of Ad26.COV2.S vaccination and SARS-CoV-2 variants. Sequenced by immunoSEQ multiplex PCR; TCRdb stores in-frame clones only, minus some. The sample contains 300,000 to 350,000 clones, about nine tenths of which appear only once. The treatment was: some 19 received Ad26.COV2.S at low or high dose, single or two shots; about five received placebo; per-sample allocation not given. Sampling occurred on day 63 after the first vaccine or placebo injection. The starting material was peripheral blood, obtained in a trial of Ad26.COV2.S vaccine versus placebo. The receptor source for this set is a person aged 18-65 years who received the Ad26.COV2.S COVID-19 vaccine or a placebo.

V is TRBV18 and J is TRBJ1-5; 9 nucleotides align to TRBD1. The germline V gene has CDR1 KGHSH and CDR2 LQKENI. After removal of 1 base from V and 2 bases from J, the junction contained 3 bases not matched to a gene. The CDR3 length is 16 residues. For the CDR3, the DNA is TGTGCCAGCTCACCACGGGACAGGGTGGGCAATCAGCCCCAGCATTTT. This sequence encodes CASSPRDRVGNQPQHF.

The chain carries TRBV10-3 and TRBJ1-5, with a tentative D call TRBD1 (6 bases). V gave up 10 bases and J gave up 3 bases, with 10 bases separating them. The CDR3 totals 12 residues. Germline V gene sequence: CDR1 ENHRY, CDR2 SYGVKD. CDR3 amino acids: CANYRDNQPQHF. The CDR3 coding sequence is TGTGCCAATTACAGGGACAATCAGCCCCAGCATTTT.

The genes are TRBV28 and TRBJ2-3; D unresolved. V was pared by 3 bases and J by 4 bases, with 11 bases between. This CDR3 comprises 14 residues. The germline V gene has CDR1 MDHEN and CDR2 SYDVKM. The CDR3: CASSFRYRADTQYF. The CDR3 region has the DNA TGTGCCAGCAGTTTTCGGTATAGGGCAGATACGCAGTATTTT.

CDR3 residues: CASRGQETNEKLFF. CDR3 nucleotide sequence: TGTGCCAGCAGGGGGCAAGAGACTAATGAAAAACTGTTTTTT. The V and J genes are TRBV7-2 and TRBJ1-4; weak D call: TRBD1 (5 bases). The CDR3 is 14 residues long. The ends were cut back, 6 bases at V and 2 bases at J, with 10 bases in the middle. Per the germline V gene, CDR1 is SGHTA and CDR2 is FQGNSA.

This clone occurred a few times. The CDR3 DNA reads TGTGCCAGCGCGGACCGGGGGGCGCGGGGCGATCTAGCCAAAAACATTCAGTACTTC. This translates into CASADRGARGDLAKNIQYF. The V and J genes are TRBV28 and TRBJ2-4; D possibly corresponds to TRBD2 (7 bases). This CDR3 region has 19 residues. Germline V gene lookup returns CDR1 MDHEN and CDR2 SYDVKM. The ends were cut back, 8 bases at V and 0 bases at J, with 26 bases in the middle.

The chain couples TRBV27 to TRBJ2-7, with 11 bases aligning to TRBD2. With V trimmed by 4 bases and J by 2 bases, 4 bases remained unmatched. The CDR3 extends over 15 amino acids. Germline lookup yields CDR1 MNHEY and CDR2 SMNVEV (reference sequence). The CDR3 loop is CASSSLAGGTYEQYF. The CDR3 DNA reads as TGTGCCAGCAGTTCCCTAGCGGGGGGCACCTACGAGCAGTACTTC.

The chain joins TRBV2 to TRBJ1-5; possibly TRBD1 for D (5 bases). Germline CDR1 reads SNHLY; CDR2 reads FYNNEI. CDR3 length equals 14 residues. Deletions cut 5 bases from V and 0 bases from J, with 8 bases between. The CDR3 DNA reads TGTGCCAGCAGTCGACAGTATAGCAATCAGCCCCAGCATTTT. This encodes CASSRQYSNQPQHF.

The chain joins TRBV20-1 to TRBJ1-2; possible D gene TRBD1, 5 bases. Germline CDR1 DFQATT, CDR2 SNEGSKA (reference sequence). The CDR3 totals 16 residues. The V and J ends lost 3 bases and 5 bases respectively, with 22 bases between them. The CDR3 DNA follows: TGCAGTGCTAGTAATTCGGGGGGAGGGACTTCTTATGGCTACACCTTC. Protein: CSASNSGGGTSYGYTF.

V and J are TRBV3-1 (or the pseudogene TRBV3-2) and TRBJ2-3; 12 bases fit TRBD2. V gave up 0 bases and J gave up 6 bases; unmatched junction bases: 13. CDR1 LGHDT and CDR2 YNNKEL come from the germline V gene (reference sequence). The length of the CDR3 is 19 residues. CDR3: CASSQDSPASGRVGDTQYF. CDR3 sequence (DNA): TGTGCCAGCAGCCAAGACTCTCCTGCTAGCGGGAGGGTGGGGGATACGCAGTATTTT.